These T cell receptor beta chains were read from a single sample in a study of blood T cell repertoires in COVID-19. Repertoires were generated with immunoSEQ multiplex PCR, while TCRdb's copy carries only in-frame clones and drops some. In the table there are fewer than 60,000 clones, about nine tenths of which are singletons. Source material: peripheral blood. Every receptor here comes from a human donor with acute or convalescent COVID-19. The donor label of this sample is uncertain. Both conserved end residues are part of each CDR3. D genes are given only for firm matches. Rows give clone size only sometimes, using once, few, many, or a class for an expanded clone.

CDR3aa,CDR3nt,j_gene,v_gene,abundance,d_gene
CASSLAETEQFF,TGTGCCAGCAGCTTGGCGGAGACCGAGCAGTTCTTC,TRBJ2-1,TRBV5-4,NA,NA
CSAEYPDTQYF,TGCAGTGCTGAGTACCCAGATACGCAGTATTTT,TRBJ2-3,TRBV20-1,once,NA
CASSLNSGWMNTEAFF,TGTGCCAGCAGCTTAAACAGTGGCTGGATGAACACTGAAGCTTTCTTT,TRBJ1-1,TRBV11-2,NA,NA
CASRGQGMSPLHF,TGCGCCAGCAGGGGACAGGGGATGTCACCCCTCCACTTT,TRBJ1-6,TRBV10-2,NA,TRBD1
CASSGTGDTGELFF,TGTGCCAGCAGTGGGACAGGGGACACCGGGGAGCTGTTTTTT,TRBJ2-2,TRBV6-4,few,TRBD1
CASSLAERETQYF,TGTGCCAGCAGCTTAGCGGAGAGGGAGACCCAGTACTTC,TRBJ2-5,TRBV7-2,NA,NA
CAISRTSGSNNEQFF,TGTGCCATCAGCAGGACTAGCGGAAGCAACAATGAGCAGTTCTTC,TRBJ2-1,TRBV10-3,NA,TRBD2
CASSATGATNEKLFF,TGTGCCAGCAGCGCCACGGGAGCAACTAATGAAAAACTGTTTTTT,TRBJ1-4,TRBV7-9,once,NA
CASSITGNGYTF,TGTGCCAGCAGCATAACAGGGAATGGCTACACCTTC,TRBJ1-2,TRBV13,NA,NA
CASSSGLAADTQYF,TGTGCCAGCAGCTCGGGACTAGCAGCAGATACGCAGTATTTT,TRBJ2-3,TRBV7-7,NA,TRBD2
CASSLLGGAGGTGELFF,TGCGCCAGCAGCTTGCTGGGCGGAGCGGGTGGCACCGGGGAGCTGTTTTTT,TRBJ2-2,TRBV5-1,NA,NA
CASSITGSGNTIYF,TGTGCCAGTAGTATTACAGGCTCTGGAAACACCATATATTTT,TRBJ1-3,TRBV19,few,NA
CASRGQYYEQYF,TGTGCCAGCAGGGGACAGTACTACGAGCAGTACTTC,TRBJ2-7,TRBV28,NA,TRBD1
CAIRTGTISYNEQFF,TGTGCCATCAGAACCGGGACTATAAGCTACAATGAGCAGTTCTTC,TRBJ2-1,TRBV10-3,NA,TRBD2
CASSLDRGGYGYTF,TGTGCCAGTAGTCTTGACAGGGGTGGCTATGGCTACACCTTC,TRBJ1-2,TRBV19,NA,TRBD1
CASSDGTSGTSTDTQYF,TGTGCCAGCAGTGATGGGACTAGCGGTACTAGCACAGATACGCAGTATTTT,TRBJ2-3,TRBV2,NA,TRBD2
CASRRGGGGTGELFF,TGCGCCAGCAGGAGAGGCGGGGGAGGGACCGGGGAGCTGTTTTTT,TRBJ2-2,TRBV5-1,NA,TRBD2
CASSLVKTFF,TGTGCCAGCAGCTTAGTAAAGACATTCTTC,TRBJ2-1,TRBV7-9,once,NA
CASTGSGSTIYF,TGTGCCAGCACGGGTTCTGGAAGCACCATATATTTT,TRBJ1-3,TRBV28,NA,NA
CASSLSRALETQYF,TGTGCCAGCAGTTTGTCGAGGGCCTTGGAGACCCAGTACTTC,TRBJ2-5,TRBV28,NA,NA
CASSLGGLAGAREYNEQFF,TGTGCCAGCAGCTTAGGGGGACTAGCGGGAGCGAGGGAATACAATGAGCAGTTCTTC,TRBJ2-1,TRBV7-3,few,TRBD2
CASSREVKQFF,TGTGCCAGCAGCCGGGAGGTAAAGCAGTTCTTC,TRBJ2-1,TRBV7-2,NA,TRBD2
CASSFGLAGVGYEQYF,TGTGCCAGCAGCTTCGGACTAGCGGGAGTTGGATACGAGCAGTACTTC,TRBJ2-7,TRBV7-2,NA,TRBD2
CSVRNRNEKLFF,TGCAGCGTTCGCAACAGAAATGAAAAACTGTTTTTT,TRBJ1-4,TRBV29-1,once,NA
CASSKQGNTEAFF,TGTGCCAGCAGCAAACAGGGAAACACTGAAGCTTTCTTT,TRBJ1-1,TRBV7-2,NA,NA
CASSSGLAEGAEQFF,TGTGCCAGCAGCTCTGGACTAGCGGAAGGGGCAGAGCAGTTCTTC,TRBJ2-1,TRBV7-2,NA,TRBD2
CASSSGQLNSPLHF,TGCGCCAGCAGCTCGGGACAGCTAAATTCACCCCTCCACTTT,TRBJ1-6,TRBV5-1,NA,TRBD1
CAWSNPGGVTNEKLFF,TGTGCCTGGAGTAACCCGGGGGGGGTAACTAATGAAAAACTGTTTTTT,TRBJ1-4,TRBV30,NA,NA
CASRDAYRGARERQYF,TGTGCCAGCAGGGACGCCTACAGGGGGGCGAGGGAACGGCAGTACTTC,TRBJ2-7,TRBV5-8,NA,TRBD1
CASSRGGSGRSADTQYF,TGTGCCAGCAGCCGGGGGGGGAGCGGGAGATCTGCAGATACGCAGTATTTT,TRBJ2-3,TRBV3-1/TRBV3-2,NA,TRBD2
CASSALIQGNSYGYTF,TGTGCCAGCAGCGCGCTGATTCAGGGAAATAGCTATGGCTACACCTTC,TRBJ1-2,TRBV5-5,NA,NA
CASSLGAGWGFQETQYF,TGTGCCAGCAGCTTAGGCGCAGGGTGGGGCTTCCAAGAGACCCAGTACTTC,TRBJ2-5,TRBV7-2,NA,NA
CASSSLAGVLGEQYF,TGTGCCAGCAGTTCCTTAGCGGGAGTATTAGGGGAGCAGTACTTC,TRBJ2-7,TRBV27,NA,TRBD2
CASSPPGGGLLKETQYF,TGTGCCAGCAGTCCCCCGGGCGGGGGGCTCCTGAAAGAGACCCAGTACTTC,TRBJ2-5,TRBV3-1/TRBV3-2,NA,TRBD2
CASSPSGREAGELFF,TGTGCCAGCAGCCCTTCAGGTCGGGAAGCCGGGGAGCTGTTTTTT,TRBJ2-2,TRBV9,NA,NA
CASSDGTLQETQYF,TGTGCCAGCAGTGACGGGACACTCCAAGAGACCCAGTACTTC,TRBJ2-5,TRBV2,NA,NA
CSVKRGDRGEQYF,TGCAGCGTTAAGCGGGGAGACAGAGGAGAGCAGTACTTC,TRBJ2-7,TRBV29-1,NA,TRBD2
CASSLEKGSNYGYTF,TGTGCCAGCAGCTTAGAGAAAGGGAGTAACTATGGCTACACCTTC,TRBJ1-2,TRBV7-2,NA,NA
CASSLSMGARGDEQFF,TGTGCCAGCAGCTTAAGTATGGGGGCCAGGGGTGATGAGCAGTTCTTC,TRBJ2-1,TRBV7-6,NA,NA
CASSIYNTIYF,TGTGCCAGCAGCATTTATAACACCATATATTTT,TRBJ1-3,TRBV11-2,NA,NA
CASTQALRGGIDTQYF,TGCGCCAGCACCCAAGCCCTGCGGGGGGGGATAGATACGCAGTATTTT,TRBJ2-3,TRBV5-1,NA,TRBD2
CATNRGALVGNTIYF,TGTGCCACGAACAGGGGCGCATTAGTAGGAAACACCATATATTTT,TRBJ1-3,TRBV28,NA,TRBD1
CASSSEAGLDQPQHF,TGTGCCAGCAGCTCAGAGGCGGGATTAGATCAGCCCCAGCATTTT,TRBJ1-5,TRBV16,NA,NA
CASSSWGLTLWGDVLTF,TGTGCCAGCAGCTCCTGGGGACTAACCCTCTGGGGGGACGTCCTGACTTTC,TRBJ2-6,TRBV5-4,medium-sized,TRBD2
CASGDEGASGNTIYF,TGTGCCAGCGGAGACGAGGGGGCATCTGGAAACACCATATATTTT,TRBJ1-3,TRBV6-5,NA,TRBD1